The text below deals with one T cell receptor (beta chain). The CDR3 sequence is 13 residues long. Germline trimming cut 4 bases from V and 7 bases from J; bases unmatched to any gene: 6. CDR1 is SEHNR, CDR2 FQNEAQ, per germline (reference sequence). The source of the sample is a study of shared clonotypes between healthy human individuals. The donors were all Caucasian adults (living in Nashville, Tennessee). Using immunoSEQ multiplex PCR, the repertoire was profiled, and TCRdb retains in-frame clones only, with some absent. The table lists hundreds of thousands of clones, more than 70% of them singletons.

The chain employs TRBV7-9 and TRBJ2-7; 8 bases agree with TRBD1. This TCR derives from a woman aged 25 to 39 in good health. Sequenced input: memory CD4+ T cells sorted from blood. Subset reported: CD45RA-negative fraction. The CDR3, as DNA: TGTGCCAGCAGCTCCTGGACAGGGAAAGAGCAGTACTTC. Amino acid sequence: CASSSWTGKEQYF.